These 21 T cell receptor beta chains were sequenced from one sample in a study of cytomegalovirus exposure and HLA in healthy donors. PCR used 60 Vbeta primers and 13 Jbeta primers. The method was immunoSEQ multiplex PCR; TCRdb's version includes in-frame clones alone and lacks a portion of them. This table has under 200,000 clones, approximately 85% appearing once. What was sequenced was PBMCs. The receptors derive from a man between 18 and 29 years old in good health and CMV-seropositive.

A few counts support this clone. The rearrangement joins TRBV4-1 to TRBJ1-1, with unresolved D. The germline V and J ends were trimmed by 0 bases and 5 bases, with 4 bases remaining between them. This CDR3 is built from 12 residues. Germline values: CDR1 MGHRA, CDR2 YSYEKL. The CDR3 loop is CASSQDLTEAFF. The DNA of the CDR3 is TGCGCCAGCAGCCAAGATTTAACTGAAGCTTTCTTT.

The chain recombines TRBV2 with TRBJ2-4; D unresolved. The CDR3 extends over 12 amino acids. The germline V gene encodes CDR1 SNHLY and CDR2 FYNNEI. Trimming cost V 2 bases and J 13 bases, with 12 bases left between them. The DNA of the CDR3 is TGTGCCAGCAGTGAAAACGGTCGGCGGCAGTACTTC. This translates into CASSENGRRQYF. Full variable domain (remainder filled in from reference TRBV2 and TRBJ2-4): EPEVTQTPSHQVTQMGQEVILRCVPISNHLYFYWYRQILGQKVEFLVSFYNNEISEKSEIFDDQFSVERPDGSNFTLKIRSTKLEDSAMYFCASSENGRRQYFGAGTRLSVL.

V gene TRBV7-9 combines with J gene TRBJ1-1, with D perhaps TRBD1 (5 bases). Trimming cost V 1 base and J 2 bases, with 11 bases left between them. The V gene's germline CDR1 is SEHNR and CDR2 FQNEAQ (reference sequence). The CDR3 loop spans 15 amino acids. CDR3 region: CASSLGGGKNTEAFF. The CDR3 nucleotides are TGTGCCAGCAGCTTAGGGGGGGGGAAAAACACTGAAGCTTTCTTT. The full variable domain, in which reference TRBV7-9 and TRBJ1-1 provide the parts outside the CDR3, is DTGVSQNPRHKITKRGQNVTFRCDPISEHNRLYWYRQTLGQGPEFLTYFQNEAQLEKSRLLSDRFSAERPKGSFSTLEIQRTEQGDSAMYLCASSLGGGKNTEAFFGQGTRLTVV.

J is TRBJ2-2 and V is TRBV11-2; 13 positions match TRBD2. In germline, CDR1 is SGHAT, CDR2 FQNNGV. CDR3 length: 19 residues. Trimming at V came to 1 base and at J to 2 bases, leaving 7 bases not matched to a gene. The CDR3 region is CASSLGLAGGLLNTGELFF. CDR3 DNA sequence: TGTGCCAGCAGCTTAGGACTAGCGGGGGGCCTTCTAAACACCGGGGAGCTGTTTTTT.

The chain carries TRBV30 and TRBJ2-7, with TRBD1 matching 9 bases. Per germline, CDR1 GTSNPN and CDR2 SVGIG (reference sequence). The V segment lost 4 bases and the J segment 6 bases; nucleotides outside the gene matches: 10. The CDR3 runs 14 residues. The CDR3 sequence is CAWTLGDRASEQYF. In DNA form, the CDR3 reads TGTGCCTGGACCCTGGGGGACAGGGCCTCCGAGCAGTACTTC.

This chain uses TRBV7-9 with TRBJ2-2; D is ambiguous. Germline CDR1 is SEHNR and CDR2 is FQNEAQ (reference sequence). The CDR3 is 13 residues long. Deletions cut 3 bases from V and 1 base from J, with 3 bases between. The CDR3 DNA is TGTGCCAGCAGCTTCTGGAACACCGGGGAGCTGTTTTTT. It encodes CASSFWNTGELFF.

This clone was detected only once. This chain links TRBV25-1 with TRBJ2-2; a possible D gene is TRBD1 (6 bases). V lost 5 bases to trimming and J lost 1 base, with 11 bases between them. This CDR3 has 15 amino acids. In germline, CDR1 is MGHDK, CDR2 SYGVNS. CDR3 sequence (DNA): TGTGCCAGCAGTACATGGACAGAGAACACCGGGGAGCTGTTTTTT. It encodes CASSTWTENTGELFF.

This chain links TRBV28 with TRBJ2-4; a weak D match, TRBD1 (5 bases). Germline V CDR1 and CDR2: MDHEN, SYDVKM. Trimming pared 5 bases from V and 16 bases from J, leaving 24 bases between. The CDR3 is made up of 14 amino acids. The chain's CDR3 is CASSPETAPGLDYF. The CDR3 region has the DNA TGTGCCAGCAGTCCAGAAACCGCCCCAGGGCTTGACTACTTC.

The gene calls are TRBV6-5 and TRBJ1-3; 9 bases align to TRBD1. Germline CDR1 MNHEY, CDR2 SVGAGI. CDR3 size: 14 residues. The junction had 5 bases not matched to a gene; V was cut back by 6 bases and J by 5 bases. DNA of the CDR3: TGTGCCAGCAGAGAATACAGGGGGCGAAACACCATATATTTT. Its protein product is CASREYRGRNTIYF.

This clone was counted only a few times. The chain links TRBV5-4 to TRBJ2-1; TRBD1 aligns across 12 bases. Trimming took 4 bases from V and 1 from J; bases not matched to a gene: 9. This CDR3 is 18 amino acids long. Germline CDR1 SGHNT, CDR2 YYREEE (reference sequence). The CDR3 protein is CASSPGTGGRGSYNEQFF. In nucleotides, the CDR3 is TGTGCCAGCAGCCCGGGGACAGGGGGCCGGGGATCCTACAATGAGCAGTTCTTC.

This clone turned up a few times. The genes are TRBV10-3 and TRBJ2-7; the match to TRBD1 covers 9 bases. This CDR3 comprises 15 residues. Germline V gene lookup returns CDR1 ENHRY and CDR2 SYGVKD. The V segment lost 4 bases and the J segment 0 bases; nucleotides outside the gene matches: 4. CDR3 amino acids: CAISGTGGLSYEQYF. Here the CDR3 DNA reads TGTGCCATCAGTGGTACAGGGGGCCTCTCCTACGAGCAGTACTTC.

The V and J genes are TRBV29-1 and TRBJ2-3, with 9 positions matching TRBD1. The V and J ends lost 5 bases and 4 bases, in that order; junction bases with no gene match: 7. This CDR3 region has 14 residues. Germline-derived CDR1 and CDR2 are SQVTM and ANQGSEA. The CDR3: CSVNGGQGSDTQYF. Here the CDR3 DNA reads TGCAGCGTTAACGGGGGACAGGGCTCAGATACGCAGTATTTT.

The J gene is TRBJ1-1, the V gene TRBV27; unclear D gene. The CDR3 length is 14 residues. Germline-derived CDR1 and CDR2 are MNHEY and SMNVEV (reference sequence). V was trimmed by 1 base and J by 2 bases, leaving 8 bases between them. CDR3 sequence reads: CASSLLGGNTEAFF. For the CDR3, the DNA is TGTGCCAGCAGTTTATTAGGCGGAAACACTGAAGCTTTCTTT.

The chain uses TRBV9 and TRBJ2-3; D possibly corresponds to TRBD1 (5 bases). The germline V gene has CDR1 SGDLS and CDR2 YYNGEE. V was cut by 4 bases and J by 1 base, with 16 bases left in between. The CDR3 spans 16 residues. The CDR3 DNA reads TGTGCCAGCAGCCCGCGACAGTTTTCTGGCACAGATACGCAGTATTTT. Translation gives CASSPRQFSGTDTQYF.

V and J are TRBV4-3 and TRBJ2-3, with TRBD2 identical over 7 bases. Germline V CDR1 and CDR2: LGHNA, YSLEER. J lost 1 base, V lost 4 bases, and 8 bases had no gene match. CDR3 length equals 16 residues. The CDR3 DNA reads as TGCGCCAGCAGCCGGGGGTTGGGGGGGGGCACAGATACGCAGTATTTT. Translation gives CASSRGLGGGTDTQYF.

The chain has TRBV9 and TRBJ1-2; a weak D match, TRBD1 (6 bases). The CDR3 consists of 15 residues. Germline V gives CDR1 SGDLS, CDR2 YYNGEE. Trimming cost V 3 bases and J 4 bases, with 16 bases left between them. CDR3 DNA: TGTGCCAGCAGCGCAGAGGACAGCCGTGGCTATGGCTACACCTTC. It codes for CASSAEDSRGYGYTF.

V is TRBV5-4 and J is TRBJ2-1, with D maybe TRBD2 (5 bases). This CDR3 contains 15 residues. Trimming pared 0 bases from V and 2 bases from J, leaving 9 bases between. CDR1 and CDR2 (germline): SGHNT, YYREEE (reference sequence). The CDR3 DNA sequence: TGTGCCAGCAGCTTGGTAGGGAGTACCTACAATGAGCAGTTCTTC. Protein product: CASSLVGSTYNEQFF.

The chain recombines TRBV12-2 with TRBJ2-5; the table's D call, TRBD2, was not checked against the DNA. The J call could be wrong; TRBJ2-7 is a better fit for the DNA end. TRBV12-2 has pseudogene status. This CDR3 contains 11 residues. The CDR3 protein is CASRRSYEQYF. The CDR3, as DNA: TGTGCAAGTCGCCGGTCCTACGAGCAGTACTTC.

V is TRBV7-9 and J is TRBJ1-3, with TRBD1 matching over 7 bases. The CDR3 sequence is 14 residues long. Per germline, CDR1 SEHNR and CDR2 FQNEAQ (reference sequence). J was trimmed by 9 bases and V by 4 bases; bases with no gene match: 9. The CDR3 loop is CASSSGGQRGTIYF. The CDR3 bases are TGTGCCAGCAGCTCAGGGGGACAGAGGGGCACCATATATTTT.

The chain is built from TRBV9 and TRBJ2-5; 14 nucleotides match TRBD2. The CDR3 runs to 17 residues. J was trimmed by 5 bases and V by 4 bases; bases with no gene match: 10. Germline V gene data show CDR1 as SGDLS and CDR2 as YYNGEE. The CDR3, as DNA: TGTGCCAGCAGCCCACGGGGGACTAGCGGGGGAGGGGAGACCCAGTACTTC. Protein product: CASSPRGTSGGGETQYF. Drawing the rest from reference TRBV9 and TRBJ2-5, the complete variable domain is DSGVTQTPKHLITATGQRVTLRCSPRSGDLSVYWYQQSLDQGLQFLIQYYNGEERAKGNILERFSAQQFPDLHSELNLSSLELGDSALYFCASSPRGTSGGGETQYFGPGTRLLVL.

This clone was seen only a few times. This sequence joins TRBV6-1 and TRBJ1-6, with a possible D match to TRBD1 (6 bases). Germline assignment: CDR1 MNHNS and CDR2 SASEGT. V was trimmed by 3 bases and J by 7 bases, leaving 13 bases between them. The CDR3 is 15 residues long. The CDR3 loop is CASSESGQRNSPLHF. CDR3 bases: TGTGCCAGCAGTGAGTCGGGACAACGGAATTCACCCCTCCACTTT.